This entry lists 16 T cell receptor beta chains sequenced from one sample in a study of CD8 T cells in ankylosing spondylitis. One entry per CDR3 protein, called by TCRdb with MiXCR from the 5' RACE reads. Of 200,000 to 250,000 distinct CDR3 sequences detected, around 24% appear once; the ten largest clones hold 5% to 7.5%. Sequences were obtained from blood, either unsorted or a sorted T cell fraction (not recorded which). The origin of the receptors is a male donor with ankylosing spondylitis or in good health (not recorded which).

The chain recombines TRBV5-1 with TRBJ2-7; 10 bases are a match to TRBD1. CDR1 is SGHRS, CDR2 YFSETQ, per germline. This CDR3 is 14 amino acids long. The V and J ends lost 2 bases and 6 bases, in that order; junction bases with no gene match: 5. CDR3 nucleotides: TGCGCCAGCAGCTTTGACAGGGGGCGCCCCGAGCAGTACTTC. Translating gives CASSFDRGRPEQYF.

This clonotype was found many times. V gene TRBV4-2 combines with J gene TRBJ2-2; D not resolved. This CDR3 has 14 residues. Germline CDR1 is LGHNA and CDR2 is YNFKEQ. V lost 0 bases and J 7 bases, leaving 9 bases between the germline ends. The CDR3 bases are TGTGCCAGCAGCCAAGACCGACTTCGCGGGGAGCTGTTTTTT. Its translation: CASSQDRLRGELFF.

The J gene is TRBJ2-1, the V gene TRBV29-1; 7 bases map to TRBD2. The CDR3 runs to 13 residues. Germline-derived CDR1 and CDR2 are SQVTM and ANQGSEA. J lost 0 bases, V lost 4 bases, and 0 bases had no gene match. The CDR3 nucleotides are TGCAGCGTTGCGGGGGGCTCCTACAATGAGCAGTTCTTC. The encoded protein is CSVAGGSYNEQFF.

V and J are TRBV6-6 and TRBJ1-2, with D hard to call. This CDR3 spans 11 amino acids. The germline CDR1 and CDR2 sequences are MNHNY and SVGAGI (reference sequence). V was cut by 8 bases and J by 1 base, with 5 bases left in between. CDR3 region: CASFLNYGYTF. CDR3 DNA sequence: TGTGCCAGCTTTCTTAACTATGGCTACACCTTC.

As to this clonotype: A much larger clone differs by one base, so this may be a read error. Likely a read error: the CDR3 ends without its conserved phenylalanine or tryptophan. The V gene is TRBV6-5, the J gene TRBJ2-7; a weak D match, TRBD1 (5 bases). The germline V gene has CDR1 MNHEY and CDR2 SVGAGI. V was pared by 3 bases and J by 4 bases, with 13 bases between. The CDR3 loop spans 14 amino acids. CDR3: CASSYLSGSYEQYL. CDR3 nucleotides: TGTGCCAGCAGTTATCTTTCAGGGTCGTACGAGCAGTACCTC.

The genes are TRBV6-1 and TRBJ1-1, with TRBD1 matching 8 bases. CDR3 length equals 13 residues. With V trimmed by 8 bases and J by 3 bases, 5 bases remained unmatched. Per germline, CDR1 MNHNS and CDR2 SASEGT. The CDR3 nucleotides read TGTGCCAGCGGAAGACAGGGGTACACTGAAGCTTTCTTT. It specifies CASGRQGYTEAFF.

This clonotype was recorded at least ten times. The chain recombines TRBV5-6 with TRBJ2-3; 7 bases map to TRBD2. This CDR3 has 13 amino acids. J was trimmed by 4 bases and V by 2 bases; bases with no gene match: 1. Germline V gene lookup returns CDR1 SGHDT and CDR2 YYEEEE. The CDR3 reads CASSLGRADTQYF. Here the CDR3 DNA reads TGTGCCAGCAGCTTAGGGAGGGCAGATACGCAGTATTTT.

The chain couples TRBV12-3 or TRBV12-4 to TRBJ1-2; D ambiguous. With 1 base removed from V and 0 bases from J, the gap between germline ends came to 6 bases. This CDR3 comprises 14 residues. As DNA, the CDR3 is TGTGCCAGCAGTTTAGTCCGCACTAACTATGGCTACACCTTC. Translated, it gives CASSLVRTNYGYTF.

This clonotype appeared many times. The rearrangement joins TRBV15 to TRBJ1-5; possible D gene TRBD1, 5 bases. The CDR3 length is 18 residues. V was shortened by 0 bases and J by 2 bases, with 17 bases between the two germline ends. Germline V gene data show CDR1 as LNHNV and CDR2 as YYDKDF (reference sequence). Here the CDR3 DNA reads TGTGCCACCAGCAGAGATCTACAGGCGGGCATAGGCAATCAGCCCCAGCATTTT. It codes for CATSRDLQAGIGNQPQHF.

V is TRBV9 and J is TRBJ2-1; possibly TRBD2 for D (5 bases). Trimming removed 0 bases from V and 6 bases from J, with 7 bases in between. The length of the CDR3 is 13 residues. Germline V lookup: CDR1 SGDLS, CDR2 YYNGEE. The CDR3 region has the DNA TGTGCCAGCAGCGTAGAGAGGGTCAATGAGCAGTTCTTC. Translated: CASSVERVNEQFF.

The chain combines TRBV5-4 with TRBJ2-4; possibly TRBD1 for D (5 bases). V dropped 3 bases and J dropped 4 bases, with 20 bases sitting between them. The CDR3 totals 17 residues. CDR1 and CDR2 (germline): SGHNT, YYREEE (reference sequence). The chain's CDR3 is CASSSRQYGLAKNIQYF. The CDR3 DNA reads TGTGCCAGCAGCTCCAGACAGTATGGGCTCGCGAAAAACATTCAGTACTTC. The whole variable domain, filled in from reference TRBV5-4 and TRBJ2-4, reads ETGVTQSPTHLIKTRGQQVTLRCSSQSGHNTVSWYQQALGQGPQFIFQYYREEENGRGNFPPRFSGLQFPNYSSELNVNALELDDSALYLCASSSRQYGLAKNIQYFGAGTRLSVL.

This clonotype was recorded a few times. The gene calls are TRBV20-1 and TRBJ2-7, with 10 bases that match TRBD2. The V gene end was trimmed by 3 bases and the J gene end by 9 bases; junction bases not matched to a gene: 11. Germline V gene data show CDR1 as DFQATT and CDR2 as SNEGSKA (reference sequence). This CDR3 has 14 residues. For the CDR3, the DNA is TGCAGTGCTAGTGGTGCTAGCGGGAGTCTCGGGCAGTACTTC. Its translation: CSASGASGSLGQYF.

J is TRBJ2-1 and V is TRBV20-1; weak D call: TRBD2 (5 bases). The CDR3 sequence is 16 residues long. CDR1 DFQATT and CDR2 SNEGSKA come from the germline V gene (reference sequence). Between the trimmed V and J ends, which lost 3 bases and 8 bases, there was a span of 23 bases. The CDR3 coding sequence is TGCAGTGCTAGCCTCCCCTTGTTGGCGAGGGTTTATGAGCAGTTCTTC. This gives the protein CSASLPLLARVYEQFF.

This clonotype showed up many times. This chain uses TRBV6-5 with TRBJ2-5; a possible D gene is TRBD1 (6 bases). CDR3 length: 13 amino acids. V dropped 2 bases and J dropped 6 bases, with 10 bases sitting between them. Per germline, CDR1 MNHEY and CDR2 SVGAGI. Written as DNA, the CDR3 is TGTGCCAGCAGTTACGGGGGCTTGAAGACCCAGTACTTC. Translated: CASSYGGLKTQYF.

The chain recombines TRBV10-3 with TRBJ1-2; weak D call: TRBD1 (5 bases). Germline-derived CDR1 and CDR2 are ENHRY and SYGVKD. With 0 bases removed from V and 8 bases from J, the gap between germline ends came to 10 bases. CDR3 length: 13 amino acids. The CDR3 DNA follows: TGTGCCATCAGTGAGTCGCAGGGCAGGGGCTACACCTTC. It is translated as CAISESQGRGYTF.

V gene TRBV29-1 combines with J gene TRBJ2-7, with unresolved D. CDR3 size: 12 residues. The germline V gene encodes CDR1 SQVTM and CDR2 ANQGSEA. Deletions cut 2 bases from V and 1 base from J, with 6 bases between. The CDR3 sequence is CSVELGSYEQYF. The CDR3 DNA sequence: TGCAGCGTTGAACTGGGTTCCTACGAGCAGTACTTC.